This TCR beta chain was recorded in a study of human T cells and chemical hapten exposure. General study results and limits: The study found that DPC sensitization did not change TCRs above 1 in 1000 frequency. Correlating positively with patch test score were the PT1 expanded TCR counts.

This clonotype has a count of ten or more. The antigen remains unidentified. Time point given: patch test 2, 6 weeks after DPC sensitization. As for treatment: therapeutic diphenylcyclopropenone sensitization with weekly scalp DPC. The library labeled individual cDNA molecules by adding unique molecular identifiers to them. Via MiXCR, TCRdb re-called the RACE reads, giving one row per CDR3 protein. The sample has roughly 380,000 distinct CDR3 sequences; about 6.3% are singletons. Source: whole blood, taken in connection with sensitization to the hapten diphenylcyclopropenone (DPC). This TCR derives from a woman aged 18-29 years with alopecia areata. Some clones in this sample may be carry-over from other donors' samples.

CDR3 sequence (DNA): TGCAGCGTTTTTGGAGGGGATGGCTACACCTTC. Its protein product is CSVFGGDGYTF. The chain joins TRBV29-1 to TRBJ1-2; a possible D gene is TRBD1 (5 bases). V was pared by 5 bases and J by 6 bases, with 10 bases between. Germline values: CDR1 SQVTM, CDR2 ANQGSEA. CDR3 size: 11 residues.